Presented here are 7 T cell receptor beta chains from one specimen sequenced in a study of control samples from healthy donors and cancer patients. TCRdb's table, derived via immunoSEQ multiplex PCR, lists solely in-frame clones and lacks some. The sample yields 150,000 to 200,000 clones, about 94% seen once. The specimen was PBMCs. The source is a man in his fifties or sixties with colorectal cancer.

The V call is TRBV15, the J call TRBJ1-3, with D tentatively TRBD1 (6 bases). V was pared by 3 bases and J by 0 bases, with 18 bases between. CDR3 length: 18 amino acids. The germline gives CDR1 LNHNV, CDR2 YYDKDF (reference sequence). The CDR3 protein is CATSRDYAGASSGNTIYF. The DNA of the CDR3 is TGTGCCACCAGCAGGGATTATGCAGGGGCTAGCTCTGGAAACACCATATATTTT.

A note on this clone: Because the CDR3 is missing its conserved closing phenylalanine or tryptophan, this is likely a read error. The DNA is left out, because the CDR3 cannot be placed on it with certainty; the CDR3 is given as TCRdb lists it. The chain employs TRBV5-4 and TRBJ1-1; the D call TRBD1 from the table was never checked on the DNA. Germline CDR1 is SGHNT and CDR2 is YYREEE (reference sequence). The CDR3 spans 12 residues, counting both ends. CDR3 region: CASSLGGQGAIG.

V gene TRBV19 combines with J gene TRBJ2-1; 10 nucleotides match TRBD1. Germline lookup yields CDR1 LNHDA and CDR2 SQIVND (reference sequence). The ends lost 3 bases at V and 6 bases at J; junction bases unmatched: 8. This CDR3 region has 16 residues. The CDR3 coding sequence is TGTGCCAGTAGTATTGGGGGAGGACAGGGGGTCAATGAGCAGTTCTTC. This sequence encodes CASSIGGGQGVNEQFF.

This clone was seen more than once but under ten times. This chain joins TRBV18 and TRBJ2-2, with 11 bases that match TRBD1. Germline CDR1 KGHSH, CDR2 LQKENI. This CDR3 has 16 residues. V shed 0 bases, J shed 4 bases, and the junction held 1 base outside the gene matches. In nucleotides, the CDR3 is TGTGCCAGCTCACCACCGGACAGGGGGCCCACCGGGGAGCTGTTTTTT. Protein sequence: CASSPPDRGPTGELFF.

The gene calls are TRBV10-3 and TRBJ2-3, with D possibly matching TRBD2 (6 bases). CDR1 is ENHRY, CDR2 SYGVKD, per germline. The V and J ends lost 6 bases and 10 bases respectively, with 11 bases between them. This CDR3 has 11 residues. The CDR3 DNA sequence: TGTGCCATCAGGGGCCCGGGGGCGCAGTATTTT. It translates to CAIRGPGAQYF.

The chain recombines TRBV12-3 or TRBV12-4 with TRBJ1-1; the D is unclear. V was trimmed by 3 bases and J by 0 bases, leaving 5 bases between them. The CDR3 contains 13 residues. The CDR3 is CASSFTVNTEAFF. The CDR3 coding sequence is TGTGCCAGCAGTTTTACGGTGAACACTGAAGCTTTCTTT.

The V and J genes are TRBV6-5 and TRBJ2-7; 9 bases map to TRBD2. The V and J ends lost 7 bases and 5 bases, in that order; junction bases with no gene match: 9. The germline V gene encodes CDR1 MNHEY and CDR2 SVGAGI. The CDR3 covers 14 residues. This CDR3 reads CASTLTSGGHEQYF. The CDR3, as DNA: TGTGCCAGCACCTTGACTAGCGGAGGCCACGAGCAGTACTTC.